Presented here are 21 T cell receptor beta chains from one specimen sequenced in a study of blood T cell repertoires in COVID-19. Generated by immunoSEQ multiplex PCR, the TCRdb table keeps only in-frame clones and is missing some. The sample comprises fewer than 250,000 clones, around 90% of which are singletons, and roughly 0.79% rests with the top ten. The sample consisted of peripheral blood. The receptors stem from a man aged 25 to 40 with COVID-19, enrolled during active disease.

This chain uses TRBV11-2 with TRBJ2-5; weak D call: TRBD2 (5 bases). V lost 5 bases and J 4 bases, leaving 11 bases between the germline ends. The V gene's germline CDR1 is SGHAT and CDR2 FQNNGV. CDR3 length equals 13 residues. The chain's CDR3 is CASSLLEGETQYF. DNA of the CDR3: TGTGCCAGCAGCCTTCTTGAGGGAGAGACCCAGTACTTC.

The V and J genes are TRBV6-5 and TRBJ1-2, with D perhaps matching TRBD1 (6 bases). Trimming left V 3 bases short and J 3 bases short, with 11 bases between. Germline V CDR1 and CDR2: MNHEY, SVGAGI. The CDR3 runs 14 residues. CDR3 amino acids: CASSYAGGDYGYTF. Written as DNA, the CDR3 is TGTGCCAGCAGTTATGCGGGGGGCGACTATGGCTACACCTTC.

Only a few counts were recorded for this clone. V and J are TRBV7-9 and TRBJ2-1; TRBD2 aligns across 11 bases. Germline V gene data show CDR1 as SEHNR and CDR2 as FQNEAQ (reference sequence). The trim removed 5 bases at V and 5 bases at J, leaving 11 bases unmatched. The CDR3 consists of 17 residues. In DNA, the CDR3 is TGTGCCAGCAGCACAAGACTAGCGGGGAAAGATAACAATGAGCAGTTCTTC. It encodes CASSTRLAGKDNNEQFF.

The V call is TRBV18, the J call TRBJ1-2; TRBD1 matches 7 bases. Trimming cost V 2 bases and J 0 bases; bases outside gene matches: 3. CDR1 is KGHSH, CDR2 LQKENI, per germline. CDR3 size: 15 residues. The CDR3 spells CASSPTGETNYGYTF. The CDR3 bases are TGTGCCAGCTCACCAACAGGGGAGACTAACTATGGCTACACCTTC. The full variable domain, with the rest looked up from reference TRBV18 and TRBJ1-2, is NAGVMQNPRHLVRRRGQEARLRCSPMKGHSHVYWYRQLPEEGLKFMVYLQKENIIDESGMPKERFSAEFPKEGPSILRIQQVVRGDSAAYFCASSPTGETNYGYTFGSGTRLTVV.

The J gene is TRBJ2-7, the V gene TRBV18; TRBD1 aligns across 7 bases. Germline assignment: CDR1 KGHSH and CDR2 LQKENI. This CDR3 region has 13 residues. The J segment lost 3 bases and the V segment lost 3 bases, leaving 2 bases of the junction unmatched. CDR3 region: CASSPGQDYEQYF. DNA of the CDR3: TGTGCCAGCTCACCTGGACAGGACTACGAGCAGTACTTC.

This chain links TRBV12-3 or TRBV12-4 with TRBJ2-3; D might be TRBD1 (6 bases). This CDR3 has 13 residues. Trimming shortened V by 5 bases and J by 6 bases, and 12 bases separated the two germline ends. In DNA, the CDR3 is TGTGCCAGCAGTCAGGGGACGGAGGATACGCAGTATTTT. Translated, it gives CASSQGTEDTQYF.

CDR3 sequence (DNA): TGTGCCATCAGTGAGGACAGAAAAAATCAGCCCCAGCATTTT. This sequence encodes CAISEDRKNQPQHF. The V call is TRBV10-3, the J call TRBJ1-5, with D maybe TRBD1 (5 bases). Germline-derived CDR1 and CDR2 are ENHRY and SYGVKD. Trimming pared 2 bases from V and 4 bases from J, leaving 9 bases between. The CDR3 is made up of 14 amino acids.

The V and J genes are TRBV5-1 and TRBJ2-3; TRBD2 aligns across 8 bases. The germline V gene has CDR1 SGHRS and CDR2 YFSETQ. The V gene end was trimmed by 4 bases and the J gene end by 5 bases; junction bases not matched to a gene: 6. The length of the CDR3 is 14 residues. Here the CDR3 reads CASSLSGVGDTQYF. For the CDR3, the DNA is TGCGCCAGCAGCCTTAGCGGGGTTGGAGATACGCAGTATTTT.

This clone was found once. Sequence at one end of the junction differs from germline and may be a read error. In nucleotides, the CDR3 is TGTGCCAGCAGCTCCGGGACTGAACACCGGGGAGCTGTTTTT. Its translation: CASSSGTEHRGAVF. V and J are TRBV5-4 and TRBJ2-2; tentatively, D is TRBD2 (6 bases). CDR3 length: 14 residues. Germline V lookup: CDR1 SGHNT, CDR2 YYREEE (reference sequence).

This clone was detected only once. The rearrangement links TRBV6-5 to TRBJ1-5; D is unresolved. CDR1 is MNHEY and CDR2 is SVGAGI in the germline V gene. Between the trimmed V and J ends, which lost 5 bases and 7 bases, there was a span of 9 bases. CDR3 length equals 12 residues. CDR3 coding DNA: TGTGCCAGCAGTCTTCTGGAGCAGCCCCAGCATTTT. It yields the protein CASSLLEQPQHF.

The chain employs TRBV4-1 and TRBJ1-3, with 9 bases fitting TRBD1. CDR3 length: 18 amino acids. Germline V gene sequence: CDR1 MGHRA, CDR2 YSYEKL. V was clipped by 3 bases and J by 4 bases; unmatched bases: 13. The CDR3 here is CASSQIDLGTGKGNTIYF. The CDR3 coding sequence is TGCGCCAGCAGCCAGATTGATTTAGGGACAGGGAAGGGAAACACCATATATTTT.

This clone came up once. The gene calls are TRBV30 and TRBJ1-3, with a tentative D call TRBD1 (5 bases). V lost 7 bases, J lost 6 bases, and 10 bases lay in between. The V gene's germline CDR1 is GTSNPN and CDR2 SVGIG (reference sequence). The CDR3 runs to 11 residues. The CDR3 here is CASQGENTIYF. The CDR3 nucleotides are TGTGCCTCCCAAGGGGAAAACACCATATATTTT.

This clone was found a few times. The chain combines TRBV30 with TRBJ1-1, with 7 bases identical to TRBD1. V lost 0 bases, J lost 2 bases, and 3 bases stayed unmatched. Germline loops: CDR1 GTSNPN, CDR2 SVGIG (reference sequence). CDR3 size: 14 residues. CDR3 DNA sequence: TGTGCCTGGAGTGTAGGGACAGCAAACACTGAAGCTTTCTTT. This gives the protein CAWSVGTANTEAFF.

In this sample, this clone turned up a few times. J is TRBJ1-4 and V is TRBV5-1; TRBD1 aligns across 7 bases. The CDR3 extends over 15 amino acids. Germline trimming cut 0 bases from V and 8 bases from J; bases unmatched to any gene: 7. Germline V CDR1 and CDR2: SGHRS, YFSETQ. The CDR3 is CASSLEGAAGEKLFF. CDR3 nucleotide sequence: TGCGCCAGCAGCTTGGAGGGGGCGGCAGGCGAAAAACTGTTTTTT.

This clone appeared once. V gene TRBV6-5 combines with J gene TRBJ1-2; perhaps TRBD1 as D (5 bases). V was shortened by 10 bases and J by 0 bases, with 15 bases between the two germline ends. Germline CDR1 is MNHEY and CDR2 is SVGAGI. The length of the CDR3 is 14 residues. This chain's CDR3 is CATLRGAPNYGYTF. The CDR3 bases are TGTGCCACCCTACGTGGGGCGCCTAACTATGGCTACACCTTC.

The chain links TRBV9 to TRBJ1-4, with 9 bases that match TRBD1. J lost 1 base, V lost 6 bases, and 7 bases had no gene match. Germline V gives CDR1 SGDLS, CDR2 YYNGEE. The CDR3 length is 16 residues. This CDR3 reads CASTTGGVGTNEKLFF. The CDR3 coding sequence is TGTGCCAGCACCACAGGGGGCGTAGGAACTAATGAAAAACTGTTTTTT.

The chain joins TRBV6-6 to TRBJ2-2, with a possible D match to TRBD1 (8 bases). The CDR3 is made up of 14 amino acids. Germline V lookup: CDR1 MNHNY, CDR2 SVGAGI (reference sequence). The ends were cut back, 6 bases at V and 6 bases at J, with 14 bases in the middle. CDR3 sequence: CASSQQGGAGELFF. The CDR3 nucleotides read TGTGCCAGCAGCCAACAGGGGGGGGCCGGGGAGCTGTTTTTT.

This clone has a single count. The chain employs TRBV4-2 and TRBJ2-6; TRBD1 matches 8 bases. The CDR3 totals 19 residues. Looked up from germline, CDR1 is LGHNA and CDR2 is YNFKEQ. Trimming took 0 bases from V and 0 from J; bases not matched to a gene: 7. The CDR3 DNA reads TGTGCCAGCAGCCAAGATCTGAGACAGGGGTTCTCTGGGGCCAACGTCCTGACTTTC. This sequence encodes CASSQDLRQGFSGANVLTF.

V and J are TRBV5-1 and TRBJ1-1; a possible D gene is TRBD1 (6 bases). The ends were cut back, 2 bases at V and 5 bases at J, with 16 bases in the middle. CDR3 length: 15 residues. CDR1 and CDR2 from the germline V gene are SGHRS and YFSETQ. CDR3 sequence (DNA): TGCGCCAGCAGCTTCGCGAGGGCAGGGGTTACTGAAGCTTTCTTT. Its translation is CASSFARAGVTEAFF.

V usage is TRBV3-1 (or the pseudogene TRBV3-2) and J usage is TRBJ1-1; D is perhaps TRBD1 (6 bases). CDR3 length equals 14 residues. CDR1 is LGHDT, CDR2 YNNKEL, per germline (reference sequence). The V gene lost 3 bases and the J gene lost 1 base, with 9 bases spanning the gap. The CDR3 sequence: CASSHIGGNTEAFF. The CDR3 DNA reads TGTGCCAGCAGCCACATAGGGGGGAACACTGAAGCTTTCTTT.

In nucleotides, the CDR3 is TGTGCCAGCTCACACAAACAGGGCCCGGACACTGAAGCTTTCTTT. Translating gives CASSHKQGPDTEAFF. This sequence joins TRBV18 and TRBJ1-1; D may be TRBD1 (6 bases). Germline V gene lookup returns CDR1 KGHSH and CDR2 LQKENI. This CDR3 is built from 15 residues. V was trimmed by 4 bases and J by 3 bases, leaving 15 bases between them.